These 2 T cell receptor beta chains originate from one sample sequenced in a study of cytomegalovirus exposure and HLA in healthy donors. PCR was performed using 60 Vbeta and 13 Jbeta primers. Profiling relied on immunoSEQ multiplex PCR, and the TCRdb table lists in-frame clones only, not all of them. This table has more than 80,000 clones, about 76% appearing once. The sequenced material came from PBMCs. These receptors were collected from a woman aged 45-65 years in good health and CMV-seropositive.

J is TRBJ1-5 and V is TRBV2, with TRBD1 as a possible D gene (6 bases). Trimming left V 2 bases short and J 6 bases short, with 8 bases between. The germline CDR1 and CDR2 sequences are SNHLY and FYNNEI. The CDR3 is 13 amino acids. CDR3 nucleotides: TGTGCCAGCAGTGAATGGGGGCCTCAGCCCCAGCATTTT. This codes for CASSEWGPQPQHF.

The chain links TRBV15 to TRBJ2-1; TRBD1 matches at 7 bases. Germline V gene lookup returns CDR1 LNHNV and CDR2 YYDKDF (reference sequence). After removal of 4 bases from V and 4 bases from J, the junction contained 7 bases not matched to a gene. CDR3 length: 15 residues. CDR3 loop: CATSIRTGRYNEQFF. Written as DNA, the CDR3 is TGTGCCACCAGCATCCGGACAGGACGTTACAATGAGCAGTTCTTC.